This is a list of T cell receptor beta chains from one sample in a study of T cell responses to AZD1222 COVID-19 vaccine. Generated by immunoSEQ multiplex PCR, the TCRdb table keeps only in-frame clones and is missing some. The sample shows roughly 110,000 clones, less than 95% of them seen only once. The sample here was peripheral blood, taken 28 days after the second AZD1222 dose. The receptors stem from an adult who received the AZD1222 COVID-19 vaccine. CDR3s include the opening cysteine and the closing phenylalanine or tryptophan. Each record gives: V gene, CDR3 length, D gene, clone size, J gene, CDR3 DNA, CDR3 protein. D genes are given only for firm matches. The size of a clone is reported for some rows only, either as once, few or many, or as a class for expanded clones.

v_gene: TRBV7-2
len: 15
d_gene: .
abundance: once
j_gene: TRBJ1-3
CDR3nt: TGTGCCAGCAGCTTATATCAGGACTCTGGAAACACCATATATTTT
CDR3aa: CASSLYQDSGNTIYF

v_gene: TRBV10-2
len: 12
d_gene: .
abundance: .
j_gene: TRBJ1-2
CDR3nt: TGCGCCAGCAGTTACAGGGACTATGGCTACACCTTC
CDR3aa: CASSYRDYGYTF

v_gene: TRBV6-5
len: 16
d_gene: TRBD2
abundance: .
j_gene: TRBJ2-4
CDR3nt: TGTGCCAGCAGTTACTCGAGAGCAGGCGGGGGAGACATTCAGTACTTC
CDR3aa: CASSYSRAGGGDIQYF

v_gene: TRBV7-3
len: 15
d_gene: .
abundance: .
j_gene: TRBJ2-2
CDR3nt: TGTGCCAGCAGCTCCGGACAGCTGAACACCGGGGAGCTGTTTTTT
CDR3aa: CASSSGQLNTGELFF

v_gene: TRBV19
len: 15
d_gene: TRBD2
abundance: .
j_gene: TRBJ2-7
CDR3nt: TGTGCCAGTAGTATAGCGGGGGGGACCAGAGCCGAGCAGTACTTC
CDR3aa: CASSIAGGTRAEQYF

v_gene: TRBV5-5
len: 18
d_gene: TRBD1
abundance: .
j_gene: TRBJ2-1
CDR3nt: TGTGCCAGCATCTCCTTCCCGACAGGGGGCGGGAGATACAATGAGCAGTTCTTC
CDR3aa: CASISFPTGGGRYNEQFF

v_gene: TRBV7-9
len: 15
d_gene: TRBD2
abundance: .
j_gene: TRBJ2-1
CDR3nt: TGTGCCAGCAGCTCAGGACTAGCGTTTAAGGATGAGCAGTTCTTC
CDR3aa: CASSSGLAFKDEQFF

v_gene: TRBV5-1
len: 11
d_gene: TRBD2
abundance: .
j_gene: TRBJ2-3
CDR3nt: TGCGCCAGCAATGAACTAGCGGAGCAGTATTTT
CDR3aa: CASNELAEQYF

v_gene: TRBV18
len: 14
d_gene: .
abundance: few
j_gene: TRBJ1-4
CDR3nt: TGTGCCAGCTCACAGGACGAAATGGGAGAAAAACTGTTTTTT
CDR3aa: CASSQDEMGEKLFF

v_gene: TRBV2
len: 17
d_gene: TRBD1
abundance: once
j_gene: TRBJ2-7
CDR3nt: TGTGCCAGCCATCCCTGGGGACAGGGGATGGGTTCCTACGAGCAGTACTTC
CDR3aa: CASHPWGQGMGSYEQYF

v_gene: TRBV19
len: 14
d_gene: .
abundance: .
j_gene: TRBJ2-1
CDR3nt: TGTGCCAGTAGTATCCTGGACAGATACAATGAGCAGTTCTTC
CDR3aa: CASSILDRYNEQFF

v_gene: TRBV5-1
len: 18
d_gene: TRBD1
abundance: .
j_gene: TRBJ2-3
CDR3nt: TGCGCCAGCAGCGCGGGACAGGGCGTTGTGACCAGCACAGATACGCAGTATTTT
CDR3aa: CASSAGQGVVTSTDTQYF

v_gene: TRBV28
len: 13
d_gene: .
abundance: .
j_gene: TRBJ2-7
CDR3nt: TGTGCCAGCAGTTGGACAGAAACCTACGAGCAGTACTTC
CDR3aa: CASSWTETYEQYF

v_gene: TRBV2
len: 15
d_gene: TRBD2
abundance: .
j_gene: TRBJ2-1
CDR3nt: TGTGCCAGCAGTGAAGAAGCGGGGGGAGACAATGAGCAGTTCTTC
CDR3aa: CASSEEAGGDNEQFF

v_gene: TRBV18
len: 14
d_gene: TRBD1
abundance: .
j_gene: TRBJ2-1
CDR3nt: TGTGCCAGCTCACCAAGCGGGACAGGGAGCGAGCAGTTCTTC
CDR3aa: CASSPSGTGSEQFF

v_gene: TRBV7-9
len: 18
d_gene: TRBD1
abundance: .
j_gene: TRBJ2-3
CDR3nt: TGTGCCAGCAGCTCAGGGGCAATTTCGGGACAGGGTTTGGATACGCAGTATTTT
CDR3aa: CASSSGAISGQGLDTQYF

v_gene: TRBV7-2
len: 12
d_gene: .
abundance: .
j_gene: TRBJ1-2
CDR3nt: TGTGCCAGCAGCTTAGAGGAGGGTGGCTACACCTTC
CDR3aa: CASSLEEGGYTF

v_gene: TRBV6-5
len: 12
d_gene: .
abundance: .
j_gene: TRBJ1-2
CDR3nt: TGTGCCAGCAGTTACAGTAACTATGGCTACACCTTC
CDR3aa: CASSYSNYGYTF

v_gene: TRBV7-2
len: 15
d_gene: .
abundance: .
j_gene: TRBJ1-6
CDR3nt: TGTGCCAGCAGCTTGAAGTGGGGGGGTGATTCACCCCTCCACTTT
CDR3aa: CASSLKWGGDSPLHF

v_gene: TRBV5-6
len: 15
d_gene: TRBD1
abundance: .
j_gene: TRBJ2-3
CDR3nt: TGTGCCAGCAGAGAAATACAGGGGCGCACAGATACGCAGTATTTT
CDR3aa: CASREIQGRTDTQYF

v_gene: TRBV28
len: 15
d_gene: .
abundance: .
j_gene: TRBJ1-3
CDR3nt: TGTGCCAGCAGCCTCACGACACAGGCTGGAAACACCATATATTTT
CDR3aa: CASSLTTQAGNTIYF

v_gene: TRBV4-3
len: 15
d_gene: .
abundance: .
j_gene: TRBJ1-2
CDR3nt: TGCGCCAGCAGCGATAAACGGGGAACTAACTATGGCTACACCTTC
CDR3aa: CASSDKRGTNYGYTF

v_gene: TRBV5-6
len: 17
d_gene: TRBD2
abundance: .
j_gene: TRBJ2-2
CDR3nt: TGTGCCAGCAGCCCCGACAAGCGGGGAGTGAGGACCGGGGAGCTGTTTTTT
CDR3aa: CASSPDKRGVRTGELFF

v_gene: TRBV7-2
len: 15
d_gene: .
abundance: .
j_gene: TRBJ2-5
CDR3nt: TGTGCCAGCAGCCCAGGAGGTGTATTTCAAGAGACCCAGTACTTC
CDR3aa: CASSPGGVFQETQYF

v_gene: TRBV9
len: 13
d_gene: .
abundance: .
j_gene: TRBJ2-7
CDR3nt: TGTGCCAGCAGTCCTGACACCCCTGACGAGCAGTACTTC
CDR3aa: CASSPDTPDEQYF

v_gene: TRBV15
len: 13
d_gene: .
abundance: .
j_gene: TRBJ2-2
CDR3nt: TGTGCCACCAGCACTCTGGGGGCCGGGGAGCTGTTTTTT
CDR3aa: CATSTLGAGELFF

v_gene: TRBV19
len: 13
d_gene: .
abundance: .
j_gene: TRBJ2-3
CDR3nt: TGTGCCAGTAGTATCCAACAGGAAGATACGCAGTATTTT
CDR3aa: CASSIQQEDTQYF

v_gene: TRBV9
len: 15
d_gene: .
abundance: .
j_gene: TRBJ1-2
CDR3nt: TGTGCCAGCAGCGACCCTGGGGGAGGGCACTATGGCTACACCTTC
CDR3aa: CASSDPGGGHYGYTF

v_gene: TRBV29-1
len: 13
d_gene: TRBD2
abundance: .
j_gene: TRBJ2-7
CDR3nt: TGCAGCGCCTATGGGGGGGAAACCTACGAGCAGTACTTC
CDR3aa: CSAYGGETYEQYF

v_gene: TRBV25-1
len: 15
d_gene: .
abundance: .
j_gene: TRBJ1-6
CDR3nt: TGTGCCAGCAGTGAAATGACAGCGTCAAATTCACCCCTCCACTTT
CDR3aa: CASSEMTASNSPLHF

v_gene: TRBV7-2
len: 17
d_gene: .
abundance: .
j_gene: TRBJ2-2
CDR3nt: TGTGCCAGCAGCTTAGCGAAGCGGCTGGCAGACACCGGGGAGCTGTTTTTT
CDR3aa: CASSLAKRLADTGELFF

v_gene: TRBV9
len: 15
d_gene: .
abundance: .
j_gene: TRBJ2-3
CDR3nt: TGTGCCAGCAGCGTAGGACTAACTAGCACAGATACGCAGTATTTT
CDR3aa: CASSVGLTSTDTQYF

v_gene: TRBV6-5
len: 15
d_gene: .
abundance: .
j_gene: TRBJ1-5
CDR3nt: TGTGCCAGCAGGAAACAGGGAGGAAGCAATCAGCCCCAGCATTTT
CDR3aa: CASRKQGGSNQPQHF

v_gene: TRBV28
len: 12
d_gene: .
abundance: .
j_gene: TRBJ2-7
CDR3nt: TGTGCCAGCAGCTCACCCTCCTACGAGCAGTACTTC
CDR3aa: CASSSPSYEQYF

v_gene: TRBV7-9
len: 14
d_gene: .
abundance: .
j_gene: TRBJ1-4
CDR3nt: TGTGCCAGCAGCCCCGACGGCCTTAATGAAAAACTGTTTTTT
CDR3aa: CASSPDGLNEKLFF

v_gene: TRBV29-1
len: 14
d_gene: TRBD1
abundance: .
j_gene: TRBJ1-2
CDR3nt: TGCAGCGTTGGGGACAGGCAAGACGGCTATGGCTACACCTTC
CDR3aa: CSVGDRQDGYGYTF

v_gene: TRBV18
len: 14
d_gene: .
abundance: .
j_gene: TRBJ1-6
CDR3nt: TGTGCCAGCTCGACGGGGGCAGCCGATTCACCCCTCCACTTT
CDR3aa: CASSTGAADSPLHF

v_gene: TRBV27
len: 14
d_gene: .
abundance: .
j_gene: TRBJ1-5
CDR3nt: TGTGCCAGCAGTAACTCAGGTAGCAATCAGCCCCAGCATTTT
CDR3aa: CASSNSGSNQPQHF

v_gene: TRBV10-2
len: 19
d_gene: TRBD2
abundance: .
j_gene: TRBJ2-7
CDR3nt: TGCGCCAGCAGTGAGATTATTGGGGCTAGCGGGGGGGCCAGCCACGAGCAGTACTTC
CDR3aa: CASSEIIGASGGASHEQYF

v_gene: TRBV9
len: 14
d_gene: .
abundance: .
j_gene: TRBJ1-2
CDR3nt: TGTGCCAGCAGCCCAGCGGAGAACAGGGTTGGCTACACCTTC
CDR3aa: CASSPAENRVGYTF

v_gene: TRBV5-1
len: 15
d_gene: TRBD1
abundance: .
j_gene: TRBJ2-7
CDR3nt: TGCGCCAGCAGCGGCCGGGACAGCGGCTCCTACGAGCAGTACTTC
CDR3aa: CASSGRDSGSYEQYF

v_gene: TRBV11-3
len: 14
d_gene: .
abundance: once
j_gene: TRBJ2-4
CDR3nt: TGTGCCAGCAGCCCCGGGAAGTCCAAAAACATTCAGTACTTC
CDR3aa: CASSPGKSKNIQYF